These 10 T cell receptor beta chains were sequenced from one sample in a study of blood T cell repertoires in COVID-19. Assay: immunoSEQ multiplex PCR; the TCRdb copy retains only in-frame clones and omits some. The table has 98,000 or so clones, about 86% seen once; the top ten hold approximately 13%. Sequenced material: peripheral blood. Receptors originate from a woman aged 55-69 years in a cohort sampled during active or convalescent COVID-19.

The genes are TRBV28 and TRBJ1-1, with 8 bases that match TRBD1. The germline V gene has CDR1 MDHEN and CDR2 SYDVKM. This CDR3 has 15 residues. The V and J ends lost 4 bases and 6 bases, in that order; junction bases with no gene match: 10. The CDR3 sequence is CASSYRGQGGAEAFF. CDR3 DNA: TGTGCCAGCAGTTACCGCGGACAGGGAGGGGCTGAAGCTTTCTTT.

V usage is TRBV7-2 and J usage is TRBJ1-4; 7 bases fit TRBD1. Trimming took 5 bases from V and 4 from J; bases not matched to a gene: 7. Per germline, CDR1 SGHTA and CDR2 FQGNSA. This CDR3 contains 15 residues. Here the CDR3 DNA reads TGTGCCAGCAGCCCAGACAGGGATAGTAATGAAAAACTGTTTTTT. It is translated as CASSPDRDSNEKLFF.

This sequence joins TRBV15 and TRBJ2-7; TRBD1 matches at 7 bases. Germline loops: CDR1 LNHNV, CDR2 YYDKDF (reference sequence). The CDR3 has 17 residues. Trimming cost V 1 base and J 6 bases; bases outside gene matches: 15. DNA of the CDR3: TGTGCCACCAGCAGAGGCCACTTCCGGACAGGCCGCCTCGAGCAGTACTTC. Translating gives CATSRGHFRTGRLEQYF.

This chain links TRBV30 with TRBJ2-1; D is unresolved. CDR3 length equals 13 residues. From germline, CDR1 is GTSNPN and CDR2 SVGIG (reference sequence). With 1 base removed from V and 9 bases from J, the gap between germline ends came to 13 bases. The CDR3 nucleotides are TGTGCCTGGAGTGGGAACAATCTAGGTGAGCAGTTCTTC. Its protein product is CAWSGNNLGEQFF.

The chain joins TRBV19 to TRBJ2-1; 14 bases are a match to TRBD2. From germline, CDR1 is LNHDA and CDR2 SQIVND (reference sequence). This CDR3 comprises 16 residues. The ends lost 5 bases at V and 12 bases at J; junction bases unmatched: 12. This chain's CDR3 is CASSSSPSTSGRAQFF. Here the CDR3 DNA reads TGTGCCAGTAGTTCATCTCCGTCGACTAGCGGGAGGGCGCAGTTCTTC.

V usage is TRBV3-1 (or the pseudogene TRBV3-2) and J usage is TRBJ2-7; a possible D gene is TRBD2 (6 bases). The CDR3 covers 11 residues. Trimming took 6 bases from V and 4 from J, leaving 7 bases between them. Germline CDR1 LGHDT, CDR2 YNNKEL (reference sequence). CDR3 DNA: TGTGCCAGCAGGGGGACTTACGAGCAGTACTTC. It yields the protein CASRGTYEQYF.

The chain uses TRBV24-1 and TRBJ2-5; D remains ambiguous. The germline V gene has CDR1 KGHDR and CDR2 SFDVKD. The length of the CDR3 is 16 residues. The V gene lost 0 bases and the J gene lost 3 bases, with 13 bases spanning the gap. Here the CDR3 reads CATSDLRSAEKETQYF. The CDR3 DNA sequence: TGTGCCACCAGTGATTTGCGATCGGCGGAGAAAGAGACCCAGTACTTC.

For the CDR3, the DNA is TGTGCCAGCTCACCACCGGACGGCGGGAGAGCCGAGCAGTACTTC. Amino acids: CASSPPDGGRAEQYF. The J gene is TRBJ2-7, the V gene TRBV18, with 7 bases matching TRBD2. V gave up 0 bases and J gave up 6 bases; unmatched junction bases: 8. Germline V gene lookup returns CDR1 KGHSH and CDR2 LQKENI. CDR3 length: 15 residues.

The chain links TRBV20-1 to TRBJ1-2, with TRBD1 matching over 9 bases. This CDR3 contains 14 residues. Germline loops: CDR1 DFQATT, CDR2 SNEGSKA (reference sequence). Trimming removed 3 bases from V and 8 bases from J; junction bases left unmatched: 10. The CDR3, as DNA: TGCAGTGCTAGTGACGGACAGGGGACCCGCGGCTACACCTTC. Translating gives CSASDGQGTRGYTF.

The DNA for the CDR3 is TGTGCCAGCAATCTTCTCGGGGCCAACGTCCTGACTTTC. This encodes CASNLLGANVLTF. The rearrangement uses TRBV2 and TRBJ2-6; D remains ambiguous. Deletions cut 7 bases from V and 4 bases from J, with 8 bases between. CDR3 size: 13 residues. Looked up from germline, CDR1 is SNHLY and CDR2 is FYNNEI.